The T cell receptor (beta chain) under discussion was sequenced for a study of regulatory T cells in long-lasting Graves disease. Broader study findings: TCR diversity was lower in persistent Graves' patients than in newly diagnosed ones. Favored gene segments in persistent disease were TRBV28, TRBJ1-2 and TRBJ2-5.

Many counts were recorded for this clonotype. Its specificity is unknown. The time point is: newly diagnosed GD, antithyroid drugs for less than 3 months. With RNA extracted from PBMCs as input, the TCR library was made. Relying on iRepertoire HTBI primers and Arm-PCR of CDR3 regions, the team built TCR beta libraries. In TCRdb, the multiplex PCR reads were re-called with MiXCR into one record per CDR3 protein. The data contain about 540,000 distinct CDR3 sequences, roughly 12% of them seen just once; the ten biggest clones take up roughly a tenth. The germline CDR1 and CDR2 sequences are MNHNS and SASEGT. V was cut by 5 bases and J by 0 bases, with 15 bases left in between. The CDR3 contains 16 residues. This sample was also put to use in a study of T cells in Graves' hyperthyroidism and ophthalmopathy.

The sequence was collected from a man aged 25 to 40 with Graves disease. Sample: peripheral blood mononuclear cells (PBMCs), taken at new diagnosis, from a patient treated with antithyroid drugs. V is TRBV6-1 and J is TRBJ2-3; possibly TRBD2 for D (6 bases). The CDR3 bases are TGTGCCAGCAGTCCTCTCGGGCGGGGTAGCACAGATACGCAGTATTTT. Translation gives CASSPLGRGSTDTQYF.